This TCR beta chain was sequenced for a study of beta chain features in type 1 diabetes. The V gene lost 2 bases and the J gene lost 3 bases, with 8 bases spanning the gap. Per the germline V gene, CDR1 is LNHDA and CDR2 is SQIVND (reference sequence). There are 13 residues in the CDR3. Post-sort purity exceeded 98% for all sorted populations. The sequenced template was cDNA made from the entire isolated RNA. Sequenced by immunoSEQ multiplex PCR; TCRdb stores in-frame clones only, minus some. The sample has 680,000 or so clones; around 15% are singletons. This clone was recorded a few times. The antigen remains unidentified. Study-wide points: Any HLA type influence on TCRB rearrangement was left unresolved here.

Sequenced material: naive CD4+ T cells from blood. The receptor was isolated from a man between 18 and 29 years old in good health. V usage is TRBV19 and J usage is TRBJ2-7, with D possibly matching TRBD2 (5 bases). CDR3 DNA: TGTGCCAGTAGTATATTAAGCGGCTACGAGCAGTACTTC. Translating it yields CASSILSGYEQYF. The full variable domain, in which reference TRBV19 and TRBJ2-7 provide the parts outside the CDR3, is DGGITQSPKYLFRKEGQNVTLSCEQNLNHDAMYWYRQDPGQGLRLIYYSQIVNDFQKGDIAEGYSVSREKKESFPLTVTSAQKNPTAFYLCASSILSGYEQYFGPGTRLTVT.